The TCR beta chain described here comes from a study of long-term antiretroviral therapy in people with HIV. The CDR3 consists of 16 residues. Unmatched junction bases numbered 11, after V lost 4 bases and J lost 8 bases. Germline V gene lookup returns CDR1 SGHDN and CDR2 FVKESK. Assay version v3.0 of immunoSEQ was used, and it was run at survey level. Profiled with immunoSEQ multiplex PCR; TCRdb holds only in-frame clones, not every one. The profile shows almost 35,000 clones, approximately 81% of them singletons. The material sequenced was unsorted PBMCs, taken just under 2.9 years before starting antiretroviral therapy. V is TRBV14 and J is TRBJ2-2, with 9 positions matching TRBD2. This receptor was identified in a woman aged 25 to 39 with HIV. The CDR3 region is CASSPEQRGASGELFF. In DNA form, the CDR3 reads TGTGCCAGCAGCCCCGAACAGCGGGGGGCGTCGGGGGAGCTGTTTTTT.